Listed below are T cell receptor beta chains from one sample, sequenced in a study of T cell responses to AZD1222 COVID-19 vaccine. Sequencing used immunoSEQ multiplex PCR; TCRdb keeps in-frame clones, though not all of them. The sample consists of around 100,000 clones, just under 90% of them appearing once. Sequences were derived from peripheral blood, sampled on day 0 of AZD1222 vaccination. These receptors came from an adult in good health. The CDR3 runs from the conserved cysteine through the conserved F or W. The D gene is left open where the match is weak. Rows give clone size only sometimes, using once, few, many, or a class for an expanded clone.

abundance	v_gene	j_gene	d_gene	CDR3nt	CDR3aa
.	TRBV19	TRBJ1-3	.	TGTGCCAGTAGTATCTCAGGACCCCGGTTGGGCTCTGGAAACACCATATATTTT	CASSISGPRLGSGNTIYF
once	TRBV7-2	TRBJ1-2	TRBD1	TGTGCCAGCAGCTTAGACGTCGAGGGGACAGGAGATGGCTACACCTTC	CASSLDVEGTGDGYTF
.	TRBV18	TRBJ2-5	TRBD2	TGTGCCAGCTCACCACAACTAGCGGGTCAAGAGACCCAGTACTTC	CASSPQLAGQETQYF
.	TRBV4-1	TRBJ1-4	.	TGCGCCAGCAGCCCATATATCCGTACATCTAGGGAAAAACTGTTTTTT	CASSPYIRTSREKLFF
.	TRBV5-1	TRBJ1-2	.	TGCGCCAGCAGCTTAGGAGCGGGGGGCTATGGCTACACCTTC	CASSLGAGGYGYTF
.	TRBV27	TRBJ2-7	.	TGTGCCAGCAGTTTAGGGGCTCGGGCCTACGAGCAGTACTTC	CASSLGARAYEQYF
.	TRBV4-1	TRBJ1-6	TRBD1	TGCGCCAGCAGCCAACTAGGACAGGGGGCACGTTCACCCCTCCACTTT	CASSQLGQGARSPLHF
.	TRBV4-3	TRBJ2-7	TRBD1	TGCGCCAGCAGCCAAGAAAGGTCCTCGGGACAGCCTTACGAGCAGTACTTC	CASSQERSSGQPYEQYF
few	TRBV29-1	TRBJ2-7	.	TGCAGCGTTCAACGTGGAGGATACGGGTACGAGCAGTACTTC	CSVQRGGYGYEQYF
.	TRBV11-2	TRBJ2-7	TRBD1	TGTGCCAGCAGCTACCAGACAGGGGACTCCTACGAGCAGTACTTC	CASSYQTGDSYEQYF
.	TRBV19	TRBJ1-2	TRBD1	TGTGCCAGTAGTATGGACAGGGGGCGCGGCTACACCTTC	CASSMDRGRGYTF
.	TRBV9	TRBJ1-2	TRBD1	TGTGCCAGCAGCGCGACAGGGGAAGACTATGGCTACACCTTC	CASSATGEDYGYTF
once	TRBV6-6	TRBJ1-2	.	TGTGCCAGCAGTCCGACACCGAACTATGGCTACACCTTC	CASSPTPNYGYTF
.	TRBV9	TRBJ1-1	TRBD1	TGTGCCAGCAGCTTCACAGGGGACACTGAAGCTTTCTTT	CASSFTGDTEAFF
.	TRBV15	TRBJ1-1	TRBD1	TGTGCCACCAGCAGAGGGATGGACAGGGGCACTGAAGCTTTCTTT	CATSRGMDRGTEAFF
few	TRBV5-1	TRBJ2-2	TRBD2	TGCGCCAGCGCCTCCAGCGGGGGCACCACCGGGGAGCTGTTTTTT	CASASSGGTTGELFF
once	TRBV5-1	TRBJ2-1	TRBD1	TGCGCCAGCAGCTATGACAGGGGGGTCCGATTCTTC	CASSYDRGVRFF
.	TRBV7-2	TRBJ2-7	TRBD2	TGTGCCAGCAGCTTATTAGCGGGAGAGCTGTACTTC	CASSLLAGELYF
.	TRBV19	TRBJ1-5	.	TGTGCCAGTAGGAGGGACGGGGGTAGCAATCAGCCCCAGCATTTT	CASRRDGGSNQPQHF
.	TRBV6-5	TRBJ1-1	TRBD1	TGTGCCAGCAGCTCCCGGACAGGGGAGGAAGCTTTCTTT	CASSSRTGEEAFF
once	TRBV5-1	TRBJ2-7	TRBD1	TGCGCCAGCAGCCCGACAGGGAGTGAGCAGTACTTC	CASSPTGSEQYF
once	TRBV7-2	TRBJ1-5	.	TGTGCCAGCAGCTCGGCTTTGGGGACGAATCAGCCCCAGCATTTT	CASSSALGTNQPQHF
.	TRBV7-8	TRBJ1-6	TRBD1	TGTGCCAGCAGCTTAGAATCCAGGACAGGGGTGTCCTATAATTCACCCCTCCACTTT	CASSLESRTGVSYNSPLHF
.	TRBV12-5	TRBJ2-1	.	TGTGCTAGTGGTTTGTCCTCTCACTTCAATGAGCAGTTCTTC	CASGLSSHFNEQFF
.	TRBV13	TRBJ2-1	.	TGTGCCAGCAGCCCCGGGACGGGGAACTACAATGAGCAGTTCTTC	CASSPGTGNYNEQFF
.	TRBV5-1	TRBJ1-1	.	TGCGCCAGCAGCTTGGAAACAGATCTGATGGGTGAAGCTTTCTTT	CASSLETDLMGEAFF